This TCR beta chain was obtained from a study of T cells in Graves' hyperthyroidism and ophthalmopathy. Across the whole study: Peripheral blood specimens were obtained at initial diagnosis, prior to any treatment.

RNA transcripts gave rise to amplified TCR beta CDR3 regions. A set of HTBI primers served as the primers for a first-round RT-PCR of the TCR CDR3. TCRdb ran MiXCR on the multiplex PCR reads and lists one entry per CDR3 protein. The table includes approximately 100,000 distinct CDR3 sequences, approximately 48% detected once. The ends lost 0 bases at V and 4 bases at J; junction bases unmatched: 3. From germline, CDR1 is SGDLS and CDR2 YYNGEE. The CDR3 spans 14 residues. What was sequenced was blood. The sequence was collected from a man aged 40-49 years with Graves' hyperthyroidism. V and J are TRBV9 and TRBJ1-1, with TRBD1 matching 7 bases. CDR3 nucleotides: TGTGCCAGCAGCGTAGTTCCAGGGGGCACTGAAGCTTTCTTT. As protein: CASSVVPGGTEAFF.